The clone carrying this T cell receptor beta chain has a handful of counts. This CDR3 has 15 residues. The V gene's germline CDR1 is SGHRS and CDR2 YFSETQ. The V and J ends lost 4 bases and 5 bases respectively, with 16 bases between them. The entry originates in a study of blood T cell repertoires in COVID-19. At the level of the study: Acute and convalescent COVID-19 specimens originated in the United States, Italy and Spain. In each case, the material was cDNA or gDNA derived from T cells, B-cell-depleted T cells, or PBMCs.

In the study's own analysis: Estimation of nucleated cell counts relied on the amplification of reference gene primers. The repertoire was sequenced with immunoSEQ multiplex PCR; TCRdb's copy has only in-frame clones and lacks some. The V and J calls and clone size were taken over from that table, and D and trimming were inferred from the DNA. The sample carries around 72,000 clones, approximately 90% recorded once. This chain uses TRBV5-1 with TRBJ2-1; TRBD2 might be the D (5 bases). The sequence derives from a woman in her fifties or sixties with acute or convalescent COVID-19. Sequencing input: peripheral blood. CDR3 in DNA: TGCGCCAGCAGCGTCGGACCGGGGTTGGACAATGAGCAGTTCTTC. Amino acid sequence: CASSVGPGLDNEQFF.